This T cell receptor beta chain was retrieved from a study of blood T cell repertoires in COVID-19 (TCRdb year 2020). Describing the broader study: Collaborator samples came from the United States, Italy and Spain and covered acute and convalescent phases of COVID-19. The material from the prospective study consisted of cDNA or gDNA derived from T cells, B-cell-depleted T cells, or PBMCs. The dataset comprised deeply sampled blood TCRbeta repertoires from subjects exposed to, actively infected with, or recovered from COVID-19. A freely available public database, intended as a resource for researchers studying the immune response to SARS-CoV-2, is where the repertoires were released. The samples were drawn from the first 160 participants of the ongoing ImmuneRACE study and from 1,200 or so subjects provided by 6 global collaborators. Nearly every sample came with metadata listing a de-identified subject ID, COVID-19 status, age in years and sex. Where HLA class I and class II types were available, the types were taken from metadata supplied by the sample provider, not from assay-based typing.

Collaborating institutions collected whole blood in K2EDTA tubes following their own protocols. For TCRbeta analysis, collaborators shipped samples as frozen whole blood, isolated PBMCs, or DNA extracted from either of those sample types. TCRbeta CDR3 regions were amplified from genomic DNA using the immunoSEQ Assay, a bias-controlled multiplex PCR. As for the authors' bioinformatics: The number of nucleated cells in each sample was estimated by amplification of reference gene primers within the assay. Sequence reads were collapsed and filtered to measure the absolute abundance of every unique TCRbeta CDR3 rearrangement. For each sample, productive Simpson clonality was calculated as the square root of Simpson's diversity index across productive rearrangements. This immuneACCESS table, as held by TCRdb, lists in-frame sequences with V and J called but not all clones. Of the missing ones, under half trace to an unresolved V gene in checked studies; the others have no known cause. That table furnishes V, J and clone size, whereas the DNA furnished D and trimming. The sample has around 330,000 clones on record, approximately 87% of them singletons. The ten most abundant clones make up approximately 4% of the sample.

Concerning this clone: Its specific antigen is unknown. No much larger clonotype is one base removed from it; base qualities were not supplied.

Results the study describes overall, beyond this receptor: Clinical and demographic metadata were provided uncurated, with the amount varying by source and participant.

Specimen: peripheral blood. The TCR comes from a woman in her forties or fifties with active or convalescent COVID-19.

The DNA reads TGCAGCGTTGAGGGACTAGCGGGAGTTGGGGAGCAGTTCTTC. It is translated as CSVEGLAGVGEQFF. The rearrangement combines TRBV29-1 with TRBJ2-1, with 14 junctional bases fitting TRBD2. The CDR3, cysteine through phenylalanine, is 14 amino acids long. Just the 42-base CDR3 DNA is kept, in frame starting at base 1. As encoded in the germline V gene, CDR1 is SQVTM while CDR2 is ANQGSEA. For this chain, trimming is 3 bases at the V end and 10 bases at the J end, and the number of junction bases without a gene match is 5.